A selection of T cell receptor beta chains follows, all from one sample in a study of response to subunit inactivated influenza vaccine. TCRdb processed the RT-PCR reads anew with MiXCR; each CDR3 protein has one entry. The table has 500,000 to 600,000 distinct CDR3 sequences, 6% to 9% seen once. Sequenced material: PBMCs from blood, taken 23 to 25 months after vaccination. The source is a man aged 50 to 75 who received an inactivated influenza vaccine. CDR3s include the opening cysteine and the closing phenylalanine or tryptophan. The D gene is left open where the match is weak.

d_call v_call cdr3_aa
. TRBV12-3/TRBV12-4 CASSIGLLSYGYTF
. TRBV7-2 CASSPWASGGYEQYF
. TRBV2 CASRGADSNQPQHF
. TRBV5-1 CASSSGLNYGYTF
TRBD1 TRBV5-1 CASSPGTVDTQYF
. TRBV4-2 CASSQDRGPVGLFF
TRBD1 TRBV6-2/TRBV6-3 CASSQTGAGELFF
TRBD2 TRBV10-3 CAISESAAGSYNEQFF
TRBD1 TRBV11-1 CASSSGSGTGRQDQPQHF
TRBD1 TRBV7-2 CASSFGGGATEAFF
. TRBV12-3/TRBV12-4 CASSRGNKQFF
. TRBV5-1 CASSDVGGNYEQYF
. TRBV12-3/TRBV12-4 CASSLLSGTIGYEQYF
. TRBV5-4 CASSSSAGSYEQYF
TRBD2 TRBV12-3/TRBV12-4 CASSSKTIGTSGGSSYEQYF
. TRBV5-1 CASSPRPQETQYF
. TRBV20-1 CSARDFAKRGETQYF
. TRBV7-9 CATQSLVTGELFF
. TRBV4-2 CASSQAGEPDTQYF
TRBD2 TRBV5-1 CASSPPSGSDEQFF
TRBD1 TRBV7-8 CASSLVGQGLIEQYF
TRBD2 TRBV6-2/TRBV6-3 CASISGGAGNEQFF
TRBD2 TRBV27 CASSPRGAGAHNEQFF
. TRBV20-1 CSARQGSPTGELFF
TRBD2 TRBV7-2 CASSYVGTSASDTQYF
TRBD1 TRBV5-6 CASSWWTGTGSNEQFF
. TRBV12-3/TRBV12-4 CASSFGRYSGNTIYF